This T cell receptor beta chain was identified in a study of blood T cell repertoires in COVID-19. Study-level background: T cells, B-cell-depleted T cells, or PBMCs supplied cDNA or gDNA.

Per the authors' pipeline: It was from reference gene primer amplification that nucleated cell counts were estimated. Using immunoSEQ multiplex PCR, the repertoire was profiled, and TCRdb retains in-frame clones only, with some absent. The DNA gave D and trimming, while V, J and clone size come from that table. The data show under 250,000 clones, with 65% to 85% seen just once and around 5.2% held by the top ten. Germline lookup yields CDR1 SGHAT and CDR2 FQNNGV. CDR3 length: 18 residues. The V gene lost 5 bases and the J gene lost 4 bases, with 26 bases spanning the gap. This TCR was recovered from a human donor in a cohort sampled during active COVID-19. The chain recombines TRBV11-2 with TRBJ1-1, with D tentatively TRBD1 (6 bases). The specimen sequenced was peripheral blood. This chain's CDR3 is CASSRLTGSRPRRTEAFF. CDR3 coding DNA: TGTGCCAGCAGCCGACTAACAGGGTCGCGTCCTCGTCGCACTGAAGCTTTCTTT.